Presented here are 9 T cell receptor beta chains from one specimen sequenced in a study of human thymus T cells. Assay: immunoSEQ multiplex PCR; the TCRdb copy retains only in-frame clones and omits some. Among approximately 49,000 clones, approximately 95% were seen once, and the ten largest hold roughly 0.16%. The sequenced sample consisted of blood. The receptors derive from a girl less than two years old with a congenital heart defect but otherwise immunologically healthy.

This chain uses TRBV4-2 with TRBJ2-7, with 7 bases fitting TRBD1. The trim removed 1 base at V and 2 bases at J, leaving 11 bases unmatched. The germline V gene encodes CDR1 LGHNA and CDR2 YNFKEQ. This CDR3 is 17 amino acids long. Here the CDR3 reads CASSQVGDSPFPYEQYF. The CDR3 DNA sequence: TGTGCCAGCAGCCAAGTGGGGGACAGTCCTTTCCCCTACGAGCAGTACTTC.

CDR3 sequence (DNA): TGTGCCAGCAGTGGGACACGCAACGTCCTGACTTTC. Amino acid sequence: CASSGTRNVLTF. The chain employs TRBV6-5 and TRBJ2-6; maybe TRBD1 (6 bases). Germline-derived CDR1 and CDR2 are MNHEY and SVGAGI. Trimming left V 5 bases short and J 9 bases short, with 8 bases between. The CDR3 spans 12 residues.

The J gene is TRBJ1-1, the V gene TRBV13; tentative D call: TRBD1 (5 bases). CDR1 PRHDT and CDR2 FYEKMQ come from the germline V gene (reference sequence). Deletions cut 2 bases from V and 8 bases from J, with 9 bases between. The CDR3 consists of 12 residues. CDR3 DNA: TGTGCCAGCAGCTTATGGCAGGGCGAAGCTTTCTTT. Protein: CASSLWQGEAFF. Full variable domain (outside the CDR3, taken from reference TRBV13 and TRBJ1-1): AAGVIQSPRHLIKEKRETATLKCYPIPRHDTVYWYQQGPGQDPQFLISFYEKMQSDKGSIPDRFSAQQFSDYHSELNMSSLELGDSALYFCASSLWQGEAFFGQGTRLTVV.

This clone was observed a single time. This chain uses TRBV25-1 with TRBJ2-1; TRBD1 matches 9 bases. Germline CDR1 and CDR2: MGHDK and SYGVNS. Losses at the gene ends were 2 bases for V and 8 bases for J; bases not matched to a gene: 7. The CDR3 consists of 15 residues. CDR3 DNA: TGTGCCAGCAGTGAAGGGACAGGGTGGTTCGATGAGCAGTTCTTC. Translation: CASSEGTGWFDEQFF.

This clone was seen more than once but under ten times. The chain uses TRBV25-1 and TRBJ1-1, with D hard to call. CDR1 and CDR2 (germline): MGHDK, SYGVNS. Trimming took 5 bases from V and 0 from J, leaving 10 bases between them. The CDR3 covers 14 residues. CDR3 coding DNA: TGTGCCAGCAGTACAGATTTCATGAACACTGAAGCTTTCTTT. Residues: CASSTDFMNTEAFF.

This chain links TRBV7-2 with TRBJ2-3; D ambiguous. This CDR3 is 13 amino acids long. V was trimmed by 5 bases and J by 7 bases, leaving 13 bases between them. Germline V gene lookup returns CDR1 SGHTA and CDR2 FQGNSA. In nucleotides, the CDR3 is TGTGCCAGCAGCCGACCTCGGGCGTATACGCAGTATTTT. Protein product: CASSRPRAYTQYF.

The chain is built from TRBV19 and TRBJ1-3; D is ambiguous. CDR1 and CDR2 (germline): LNHDA, SQIVND (reference sequence). The CDR3 runs to 16 residues. V was cut by 6 bases and J by 0 bases, with 15 bases left in between. CDR3 DNA sequence: TGTGCCAGTAGATCCCGGAGCGGTTTCTCTGGAAACACCATATATTTT. The encoded protein is CASRSRSGFSGNTIYF.

This clone appeared a single time. The chain joins TRBV5-8 to TRBJ2-7, with TRBD1 matching 8 bases. The germline gives CDR1 SGHTS, CDR2 YDEGEE. The CDR3 is 17 amino acids. The V and J ends lost 7 bases and 4 bases, in that order; junction bases with no gene match: 19. CDR3 coding DNA: TGTGCCAGCGAGCCTGGACAGGGCAAAGTTCCGCCGTACGAGCAGTACTTC. Translated: CASEPGQGKVPPYEQYF.

The chain employs TRBV2 and TRBJ2-1; 10 bases are shared with TRBD1. The CDR3 has 14 residues. From germline, CDR1 is SNHLY and CDR2 FYNNEI. V was pared by 6 bases and J by 8 bases, with 7 bases of the junction left unmatched. This CDR3 is CASSPGQGSYEQFF. The DNA of the CDR3 is TGTGCCAGCAGCCCGGGACAGGGGAGTTATGAGCAGTTCTTC.